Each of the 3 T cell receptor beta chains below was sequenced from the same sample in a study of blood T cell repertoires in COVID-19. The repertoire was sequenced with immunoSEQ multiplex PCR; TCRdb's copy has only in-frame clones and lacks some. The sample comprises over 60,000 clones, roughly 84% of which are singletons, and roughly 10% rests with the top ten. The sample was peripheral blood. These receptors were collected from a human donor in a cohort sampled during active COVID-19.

The CDR3 coding sequence is TGTGCCAGCAGTGAACCCCGGACAGGTGTTGTTGGAAACACCATATATTTT. Translation gives CASSEPRTGVVGNTIYF. The chain uses TRBV6-1 and TRBJ1-3, with 7 bases fitting TRBD1. CDR3 length: 17 amino acids. Unmatched junction bases numbered 10, after V lost 2 bases and J lost 3 bases. Germline values: CDR1 MNHNS, CDR2 SASEGT.

The CDR3 DNA is TGCGCCAGCAGCTTGCTTACTAGCGCCTACGAGCAGTACTTC. This encodes CASSLLTSAYEQYF. The rearrangement links TRBV5-1 to TRBJ2-7; 7 bases are a match to TRBD2. Germline CDR1 is SGHRS and CDR2 is YFSETQ. V lost 1 base and J lost 2; bases outside the gene matches: 3. The CDR3 contains 14 residues.

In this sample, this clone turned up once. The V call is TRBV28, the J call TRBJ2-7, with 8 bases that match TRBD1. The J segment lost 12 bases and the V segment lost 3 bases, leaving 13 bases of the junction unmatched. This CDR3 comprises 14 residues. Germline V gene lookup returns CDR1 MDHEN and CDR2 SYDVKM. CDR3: CASSFYGTGQRSYF. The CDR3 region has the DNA TGTGCCAGCAGTTTTTACGGGACAGGACAAAGGTCGTACTTC. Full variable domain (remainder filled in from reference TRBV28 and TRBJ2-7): DVKVTQSSRYLVKRTGEKVFLECVQDMDHENMFWYRQDPGLGLRLIYFSYDVKMKEKGDIPEGYSVSREKKERFSLILESASTNQTSMYLCASSFYGTGQRSYFGPGTRLTVT.